The entry below gives a single T cell receptor (beta chain) sequence along with its context. The target antigen is unknown. Sequencing was performed with immunoSEQ multiplex PCR; in TCRdb, only in-frame clones are kept and a portion is missing. The table has roughly 2,500,000 clones, approximately 93% seen once. The CDR3 consists of 14 residues. With 6 bases clipped from V and 4 bases from J, the junction kept 8 bases outside the gene matches. The germline CDR1 and CDR2 sequences are MNHNS and SASEGT. This sample was included in a study of shared clonotypes between healthy human individuals. Findings and caveats of the study: Generally, naive subsets (rather than memory subsets) showed larger estimated richness.

The sample was naive CD4+ T cells from PBMCs. Subset of the sample: CD45RA+ positively selected. This sequence joins TRBV6-1 and TRBJ2-5, with TRBD1 identical over 7 bases. The TCR comes from a young man in good health. Some clones in this sample may be carry-over from other donors' samples. CDR3 in amino acids: CASRARQGRETQYF. The CDR3 DNA sequence: TGTGCCAGCAGAGCCCGACAGGGACGAGAGACCCAGTACTTC.